These T cell receptor beta chains were read from a single sample in a study of OX40 agonist ivuxolimab in advanced cancers. Here immunoSEQ multiplex PCR was the method, and the copy in TCRdb shows in-frame clones only, minus some. The sample shows roughly 62,000 clones, 92% of them seen only once. This specimen was CD4+ or CD8+ T cells sorted from blood, taken in a trial of the OX40 agonist ivuxolimab. The receptors originated from an adult with an advanced solid tumor such as melanoma, head and neck, liver or kidney cancer. CDR3s include the opening cysteine and the closing phenylalanine or tryptophan. The order of the fields is V gene, CDR3 protein.

v_gene: TRBV10-1; CDR3aa: CASSAQGANTGELFF
v_gene: TRBV5-4; CDR3aa: CASSSPIGTEAFF
v_gene: TRBV7-2; CDR3aa: CASSSTSGGLNEQFF
v_gene: TRBV10-3; CDR3aa: CAISEGRQGANYGYTF
v_gene: TRBV5-1; CDR3aa: CASSLSLGGQETQYF
v_gene: TRBV11-2; CDR3aa: CASSPYRGVDTQYF
v_gene: TRBV29-1; CDR3aa: CSVGSTAEQYF
v_gene: TRBV9; CDR3aa: CASSVANYGYTF
v_gene: TRBV11-2; CDR3aa: CASSLGRYYSYNEQFF
v_gene: TRBV7-9; CDR3aa: CASSSQGNGNTEAFF
v_gene: TRBV6-5; CDR3aa: CASRPSGTYEQYF
v_gene: TRBV5-1; CDR3aa: CASSFRDNYEQYF
v_gene: TRBV6-5; CDR3aa: CASSSGTASGNTIYF
v_gene: TRBV7-9; CDR3aa: CASSPLDSLNTGELFF
v_gene: TRBV6-1; CDR3aa: CASSRGGTPNEQYF
v_gene: TRBV2; CDR3aa: CARQGGAFF
v_gene: TRBV5-1; CDR3aa: CASSYNGQTSGELFF
v_gene: TRBV7-3; CDR3aa: CASSRESSGANVLTF
v_gene: TRBV5-1; CDR3aa: CASSLGGGASPELFF
v_gene: TRBV7-9; CDR3aa: CASRRDSTEAFF
v_gene: TRBV7-9; CDR3aa: CASSSQAGDFRTDTQYF
v_gene: TRBV5-1; CDR3aa: CASSPGTSGTTDTQYF
v_gene: TRBV5-4; CDR3aa: CASSLTSGADTQYF
v_gene: TRBV27; CDR3aa: CASSLQSPGNQPQHF
v_gene: TRBV10-3; CDR3aa: CAISPGQGSYEQYF